This record covers a single T cell receptor beta chain. The data derive from a study of PD-L1 blockade in urothelial cancer. About the study: Typically, measured as a median, blood samples had roughly 140,000 T cells.

Time point here: peripheral blood 6 weeks after treatment start. Locally advanced or metastatic urothelial carcinoma affected the patients. Per patient, between 1 and 8 samples were collected at pretreatment and on-treatment time points. Generated by immunoSEQ multiplex PCR, the TCRdb table keeps only in-frame clones and is missing some. The table lists more than 95,000 clones, roughly 88% of them singletons. Germline values: CDR1 PRHDT, CDR2 FYEKMQ (reference sequence). The CDR3 has 17 residues. J gave up 0 bases and V 5 bases, and 8 bases lay outside the gene matches. The sequencing used PBMCs, collected around atezolizumab (anti-PD-L1) treatment. V usage is TRBV13 and J usage is TRBJ2-5; the match to TRBD2 covers 11 bases. The TCR sequence derives from a man in his fifties with urothelial cancer. CDR3 bases: TGTGCCAGCAGCACGGGACTAGCGGATAAGTACCAAGAGACCCAGTACTTC. Protein sequence: CASSTGLADKYQETQYF.